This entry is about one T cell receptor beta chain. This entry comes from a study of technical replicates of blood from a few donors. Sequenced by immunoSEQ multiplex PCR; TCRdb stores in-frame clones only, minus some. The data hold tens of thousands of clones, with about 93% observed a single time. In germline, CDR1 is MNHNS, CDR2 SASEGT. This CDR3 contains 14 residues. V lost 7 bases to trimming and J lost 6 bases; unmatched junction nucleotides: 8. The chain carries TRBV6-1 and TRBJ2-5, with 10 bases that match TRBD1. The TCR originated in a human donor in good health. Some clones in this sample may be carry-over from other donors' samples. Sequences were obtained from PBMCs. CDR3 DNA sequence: TGTGCCAGCAACCGACAGGGGGCCCTACAGACCCAGTACTTC. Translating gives CASNRQGALQTQYF.